These 2 T cell receptor beta chains were all obtained from the same sample, sequenced in a study of regulatory T cells in long-lasting Graves disease. The time point: newly diagnosed GD, antithyroid drugs for less than 3 months. Construction of the TCR library relied on RNA isolated from PBMCs. Construction of TCR beta libraries relied on iRepertoire HTBI primers and on Arm-PCR targeting CDR3 regions. MiXCR was run by TCRdb on the multiplex PCR reads, yielding one entry per CDR3 protein. This sample carries 540,000 or so distinct CDR3 sequences, roughly 12% of them seen once, and the ten largest clones take 10%. The sample was also reused in another study, on T cells in Graves' hyperthyroidism and ophthalmopathy.

The sequences come from peripheral blood mononuclear cells (PBMCs), collected at new diagnosis, from a patient treated with antithyroid drugs. Receptors were obtained from a man aged 25 to 40 with Graves disease.

This clonotype showed up many times. The chain employs TRBV6-2 or TRBV6-3 and TRBJ2-2, with 12 bases aligning to TRBD2. CDR3 length equals 17 residues. The junction had 9 bases not matched to a gene; V was cut back by 4 bases and J by 6 bases. Germline CDR1 reads MNHEY; CDR2 reads SVGEGT. CDR3 sequence (DNA): TGTGCCAGCAGTTCTCCAACTAGCGGGAGGTTCCCCGGGGAGCTGTTTTTT. Protein sequence: CASSSPTSGRFPGELFF.

Many counts were recorded for this clonotype. The chain has TRBV12-3 or TRBV12-4 and TRBJ1-3, with D possibly TRBD1 on 6 matching bases. The CDR3 covers 15 residues. Deletions cut 6 bases from V and 0 bases from J, with 12 bases between. The CDR3 here is CASSLDSLSGNTIYF. CDR3 coding DNA: TGTGCCAGCAGCCTGGACAGCCTCTCTGGAAACACCATATATTTT.